The source of this TCR beta chain is a study of T cell changes during pregnancy in multiple sclerosis. The protocol was immunoSEQ multiplex PCR, while the TCRdb copy is restricted to in-frame clones and leaves out a portion. The repertoire holds tens of thousands of clones, with 92% as singletons. CDR1 is SGHNT and CDR2 is YENEEA in the germline V gene. V gave up 2 bases and J gave up 6 bases, with 9 bases separating them. The CDR3 consists of 13 residues. The sequencing here drew on CD4+ T cells from peripheral blood mononuclear cells, taken after pregnancy. This clonotype was sampled from a female donor with multiple sclerosis, enrolled in a pregnancy study. The chain joins TRBV11-3 to TRBJ2-3, with D uncertain. The CDR3 reads CASSLTAADTQYF. In DNA, the CDR3 is TGTGCCAGCAGCTTAACCGCGGCCGATACGCAGTATTTT.